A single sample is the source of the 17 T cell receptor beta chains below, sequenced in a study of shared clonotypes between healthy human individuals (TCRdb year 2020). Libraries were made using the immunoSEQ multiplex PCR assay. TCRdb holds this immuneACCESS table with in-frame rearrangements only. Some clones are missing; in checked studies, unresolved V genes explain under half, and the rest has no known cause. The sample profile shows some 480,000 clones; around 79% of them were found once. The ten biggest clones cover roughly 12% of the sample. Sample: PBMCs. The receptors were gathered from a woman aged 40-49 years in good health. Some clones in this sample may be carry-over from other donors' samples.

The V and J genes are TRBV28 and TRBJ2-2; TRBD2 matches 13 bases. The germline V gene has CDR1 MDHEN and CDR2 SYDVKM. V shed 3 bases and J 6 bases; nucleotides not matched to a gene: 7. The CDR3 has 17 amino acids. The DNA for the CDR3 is TGTGCCAGCAGTTTCCACCCGGGACTAGCGGGGCCCGGGGAGCTGTTTTTT. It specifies CASSFHPGLAGPGELFF.

CDR3 DNA: TGTGCCTGGAGCGCAGGCAGTAACTATGGCTACACCTTC. Translating gives CAWSAGSNYGYTF. This rearrangement joins TRBV30 to TRBJ1-2; D is undetermined. Trimming pared 3 bases from V and 1 base from J, leaving 9 bases between. The CDR3 has 13 amino acids. CDR1 is GTSNPN and CDR2 is SVGIG in the germline V gene (reference sequence). Together with reference TRBV30 and TRBJ1-2, the CDR3 gives the full variable domain: SQTIHQWPATLVQPVGSPLSLECTVEGTSNPNLYWYRQAAGRGLQLLFYSVGIGQISSEVPQNLSASRPQDRQFILSSKKLLLSDSGFYLCAWSAGSNYGYTFGSGTRLTVV.

CDR3 sequence (DNA): TGTGCCAGCAGCTCCTCAGGGGGCGGGGGTGAAAAACTGTTTTTT. Its translation is CASSSSGGGGEKLFF. The rearrangement joins TRBV7-9 to TRBJ1-4; 8 bases match TRBD1. J gave up 7 bases and V 4 bases, and 8 bases lay outside the gene matches. The CDR3 runs to 15 residues. CDR1 is SEHNR, CDR2 FQNEAQ, per germline (reference sequence).

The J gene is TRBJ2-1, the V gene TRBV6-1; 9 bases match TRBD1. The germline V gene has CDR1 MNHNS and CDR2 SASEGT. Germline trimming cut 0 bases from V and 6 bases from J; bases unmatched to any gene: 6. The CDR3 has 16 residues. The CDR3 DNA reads TGTGCCAGCAGTGAAGCGGCGGGACAGGGTTCCAATGAGCAGTTCTTC. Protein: CASSEAAGQGSNEQFF.

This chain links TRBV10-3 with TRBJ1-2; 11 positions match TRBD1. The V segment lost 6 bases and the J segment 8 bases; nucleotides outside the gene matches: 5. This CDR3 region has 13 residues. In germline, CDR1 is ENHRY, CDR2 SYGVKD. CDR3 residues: CAISPGQGEGYTF. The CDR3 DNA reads TGTGCCATCAGCCCGGGACAGGGGGAAGGCTACACCTTC.

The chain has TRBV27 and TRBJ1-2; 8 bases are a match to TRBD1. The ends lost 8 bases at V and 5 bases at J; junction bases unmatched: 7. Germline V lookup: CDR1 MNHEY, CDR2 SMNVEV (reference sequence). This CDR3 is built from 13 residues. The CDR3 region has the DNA TGTGCCAGCTGTCAAGGACAGGGATATGGCTACACCTTC. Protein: CASCQGQGYGYTF.

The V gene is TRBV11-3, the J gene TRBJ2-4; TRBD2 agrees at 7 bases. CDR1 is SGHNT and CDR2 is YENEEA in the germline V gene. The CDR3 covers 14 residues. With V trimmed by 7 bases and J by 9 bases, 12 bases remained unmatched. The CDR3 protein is CASTLLAHQSIQYF. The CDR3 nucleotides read TGTGCCAGCACATTACTAGCGCACCAGAGCATTCAGTACTTC.

CDR3 sequence: CSVTLTGANTEAFF. The CDR3 bases are TGCAGCGTGACCCTGACAGGGGCGAACACTGAAGCTTTCTTT. The chain combines TRBV29-1 with TRBJ1-1; 8 bases are shared with TRBD1. Germline V gene lookup returns CDR1 SQVTM and CDR2 ANQGSEA. CDR3 size: 14 residues. The V gene end was trimmed by 6 bases and the J gene end by 1 base; junction bases not matched to a gene: 7.

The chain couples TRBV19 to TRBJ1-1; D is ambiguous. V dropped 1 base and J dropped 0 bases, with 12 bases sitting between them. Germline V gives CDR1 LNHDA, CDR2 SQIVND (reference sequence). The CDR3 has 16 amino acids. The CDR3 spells CASSIGQDLMNTEAFF. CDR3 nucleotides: TGTGCCAGTAGTATAGGCCAGGACCTAATGAACACTGAAGCTTTCTTT. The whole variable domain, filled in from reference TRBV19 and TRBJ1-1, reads DGGITQSPKYLFRKEGQNVTLSCEQNLNHDAMYWYRQDPGQGLRLIYYSQIVNDFQKGDIAEGYSVSREKKESFPLTVTSAQKNPTAFYLCASSIGQDLMNTEAFFGQGTRLTVV.

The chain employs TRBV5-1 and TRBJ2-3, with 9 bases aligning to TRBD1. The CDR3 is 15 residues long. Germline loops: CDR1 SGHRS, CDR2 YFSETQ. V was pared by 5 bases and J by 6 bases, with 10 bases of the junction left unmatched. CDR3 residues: CASRPTGTGLDTQYF. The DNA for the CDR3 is TGCGCCAGCAGACCCACCGGGACAGGGTTGGATACGCAGTATTTT.

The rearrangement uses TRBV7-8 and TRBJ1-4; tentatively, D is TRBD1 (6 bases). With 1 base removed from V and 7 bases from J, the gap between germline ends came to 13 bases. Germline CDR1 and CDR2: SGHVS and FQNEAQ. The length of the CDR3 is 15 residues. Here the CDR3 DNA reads TGTGCCAGCAGCTTAGTTCCAGGGGAAGGTGAAAAACTGTTTTTT. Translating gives CASSLVPGEGEKLFF.

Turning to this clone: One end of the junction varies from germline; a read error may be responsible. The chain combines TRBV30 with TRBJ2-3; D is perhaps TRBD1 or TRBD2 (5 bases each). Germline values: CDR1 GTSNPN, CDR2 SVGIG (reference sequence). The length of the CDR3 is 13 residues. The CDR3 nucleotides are TGTGCCTGGAGTAACAACATCCGGGACGCTGAGCATTTT. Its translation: CAWSNNIRDAEHF.

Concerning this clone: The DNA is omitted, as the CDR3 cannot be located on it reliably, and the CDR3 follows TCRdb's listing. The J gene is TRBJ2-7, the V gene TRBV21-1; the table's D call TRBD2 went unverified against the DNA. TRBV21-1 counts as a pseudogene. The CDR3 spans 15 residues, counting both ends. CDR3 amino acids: CASSRDYLCSYEQYF.

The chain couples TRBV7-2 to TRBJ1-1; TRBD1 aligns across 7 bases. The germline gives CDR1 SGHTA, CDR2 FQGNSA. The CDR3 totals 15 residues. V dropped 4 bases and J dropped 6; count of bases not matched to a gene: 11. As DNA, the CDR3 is TGTGCCAGCAGCTCCAGGACCCGGGACAGCTCTGAAGCTTTCTTT. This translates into CASSSRTRDSSEAFF.

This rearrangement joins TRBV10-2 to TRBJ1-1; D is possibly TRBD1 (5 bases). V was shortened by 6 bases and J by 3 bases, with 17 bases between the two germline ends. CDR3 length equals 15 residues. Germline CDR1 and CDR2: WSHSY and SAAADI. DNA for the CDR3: TGCGCCAGCAGCCCGAGGGGCAGGGTGGACACTGAAGCTTTCTTT. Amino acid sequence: CASSPRGRVDTEAFF.

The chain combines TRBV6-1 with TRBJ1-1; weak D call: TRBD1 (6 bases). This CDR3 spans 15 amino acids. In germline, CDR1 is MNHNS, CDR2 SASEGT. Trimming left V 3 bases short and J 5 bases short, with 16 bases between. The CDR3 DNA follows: TGTGCCAGCAGTGACAAAGGACAGCCAAGAACTGAAGCTTTCTTT. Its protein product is CASSDKGQPRTEAFF.

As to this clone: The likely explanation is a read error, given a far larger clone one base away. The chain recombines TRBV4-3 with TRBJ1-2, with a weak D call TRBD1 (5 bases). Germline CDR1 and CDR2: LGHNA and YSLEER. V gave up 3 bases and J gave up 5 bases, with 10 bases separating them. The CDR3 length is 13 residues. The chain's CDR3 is CASSHGREYGYTF. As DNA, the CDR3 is TGCGCCAGCAGCCATGGCAGGGAATATGGCTACACCTTC.